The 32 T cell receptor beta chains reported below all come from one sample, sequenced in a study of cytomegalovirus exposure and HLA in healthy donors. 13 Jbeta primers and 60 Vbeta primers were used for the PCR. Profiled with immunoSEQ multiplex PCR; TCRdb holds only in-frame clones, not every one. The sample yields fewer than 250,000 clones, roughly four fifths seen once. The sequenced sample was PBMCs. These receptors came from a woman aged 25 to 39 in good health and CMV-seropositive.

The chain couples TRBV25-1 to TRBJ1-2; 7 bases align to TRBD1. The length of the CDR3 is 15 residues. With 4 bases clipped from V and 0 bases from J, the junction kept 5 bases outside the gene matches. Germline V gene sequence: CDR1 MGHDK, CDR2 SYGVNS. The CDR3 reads CASSAGTASNYGYTF. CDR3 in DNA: TGTGCCAGCAGTGCGGGGACAGCTTCTAACTATGGCTACACCTTC.

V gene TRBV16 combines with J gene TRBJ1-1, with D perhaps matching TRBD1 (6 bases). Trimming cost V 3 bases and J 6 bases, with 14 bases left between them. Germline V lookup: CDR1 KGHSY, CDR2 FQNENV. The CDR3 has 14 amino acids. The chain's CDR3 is CASSQQTGTAEAFF. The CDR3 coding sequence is TGTGCCAGCAGCCAGCAAACAGGGACGGCTGAAGCTTTCTTT.

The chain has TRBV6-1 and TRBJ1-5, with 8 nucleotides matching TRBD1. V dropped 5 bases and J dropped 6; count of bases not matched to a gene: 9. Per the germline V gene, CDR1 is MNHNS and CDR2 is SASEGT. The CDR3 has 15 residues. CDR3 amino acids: CASSPQRDRSQPQHF. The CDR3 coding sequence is TGTGCCAGCAGTCCCCAACGGGACAGGTCTCAGCCCCAGCATTTT.

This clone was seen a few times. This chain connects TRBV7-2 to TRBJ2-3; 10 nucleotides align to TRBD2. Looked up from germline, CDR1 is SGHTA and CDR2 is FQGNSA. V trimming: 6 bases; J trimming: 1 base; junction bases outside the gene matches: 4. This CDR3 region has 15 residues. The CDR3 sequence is CASSLGLAGTDTQYF. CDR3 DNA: TGTGCCAGCAGTCTCGGACTAGCGGGCACAGATACGCAGTATTTT. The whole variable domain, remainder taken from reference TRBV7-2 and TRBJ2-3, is GAGVSQSPSNKVTEKGKDVELRCDPISGHTALYWYRQSLGQGLEFLIYFQGNSAPDKSGLPSDRFSAERTGGSVSTLTIQRTQQEDSAVYLCASSLGLAGTDTQYFGPGTRLTVL.

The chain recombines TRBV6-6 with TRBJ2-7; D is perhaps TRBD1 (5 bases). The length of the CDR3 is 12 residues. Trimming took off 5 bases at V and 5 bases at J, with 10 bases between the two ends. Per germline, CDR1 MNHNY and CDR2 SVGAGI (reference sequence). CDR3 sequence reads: CASSLATDEQYF. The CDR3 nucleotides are TGTGCCAGCAGTCTGGCGACAGACGAGCAGTACTTC.

The CDR3 DNA sequence: TGTGCCAGCAGTTACGGAGGGACAGGGTCAAACGAGCAGTACTTC. Translating gives CASSYGGTGSNEQYF. The chain recombines TRBV6-5 with TRBJ2-7, with 9 bases fitting TRBD1. The ends lost 2 bases at V and 5 bases at J; junction bases unmatched: 7. This CDR3 is 15 amino acids long. In germline, CDR1 is MNHEY, CDR2 SVGAGI.

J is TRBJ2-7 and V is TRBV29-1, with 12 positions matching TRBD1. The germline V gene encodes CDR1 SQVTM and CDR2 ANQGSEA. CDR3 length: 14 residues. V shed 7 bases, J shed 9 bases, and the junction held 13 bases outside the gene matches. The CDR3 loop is CSALLRDRGPGQYF. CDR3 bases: TGCAGCGCCTTACTCCGGGACAGGGGGCCAGGGCAGTACTTC.

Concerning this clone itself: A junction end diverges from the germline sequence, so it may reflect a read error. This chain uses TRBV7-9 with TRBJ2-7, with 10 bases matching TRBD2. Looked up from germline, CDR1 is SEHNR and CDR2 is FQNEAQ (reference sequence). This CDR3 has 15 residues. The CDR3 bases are TGTTCCAGCAGCCTTACTAGCGGGAATTCCTACGAGCAGTACTTC. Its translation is CSSSLTSGNSYEQYF.

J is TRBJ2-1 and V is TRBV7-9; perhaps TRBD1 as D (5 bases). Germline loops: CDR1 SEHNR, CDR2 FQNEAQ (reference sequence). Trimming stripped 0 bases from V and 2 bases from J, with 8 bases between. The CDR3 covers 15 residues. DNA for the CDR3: TGTGCCAGCAGCTTAGCCCTAGGGGCCTACAATGAGCAGTTCTTC. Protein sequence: CASSLALGAYNEQFF. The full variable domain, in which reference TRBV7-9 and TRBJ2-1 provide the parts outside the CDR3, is DTGVSQNPRHKITKRGQNVTFRCDPISEHNRLYWYRQTLGQGPEFLTYFQNEAQLEKSRLLSDRFSAERPKGSFSTLEIQRTEQGDSAMYLCASSLALGAYNEQFFGPGTRLTVL.

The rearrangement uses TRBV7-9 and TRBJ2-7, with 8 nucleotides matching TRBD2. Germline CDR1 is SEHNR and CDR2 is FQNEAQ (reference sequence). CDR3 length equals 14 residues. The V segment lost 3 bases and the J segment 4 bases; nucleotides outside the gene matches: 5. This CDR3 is CASSFSGGLYEQYF. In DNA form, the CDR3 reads TGTGCCAGCAGCTTTTCGGGAGGGCTGTACGAGCAGTACTTC. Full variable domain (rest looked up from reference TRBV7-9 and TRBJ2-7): DTGVSQNPRHKITKRGQNVTFRCDPISEHNRLYWYRQTLGQGPEFLTYFQNEAQLEKSRLLSDRFSAERPKGSFSTLEIQRTEQGDSAMYLCASSFSGGLYEQYFGPGTRLTVT.

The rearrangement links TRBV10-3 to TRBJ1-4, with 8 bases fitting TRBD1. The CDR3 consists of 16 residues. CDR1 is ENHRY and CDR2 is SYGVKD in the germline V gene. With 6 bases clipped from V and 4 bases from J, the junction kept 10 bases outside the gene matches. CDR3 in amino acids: CAIRNPGGAYNEKLFF. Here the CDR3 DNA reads TGTGCCATCAGGAATCCAGGGGGCGCGTATAATGAAAAACTGTTTTTT.

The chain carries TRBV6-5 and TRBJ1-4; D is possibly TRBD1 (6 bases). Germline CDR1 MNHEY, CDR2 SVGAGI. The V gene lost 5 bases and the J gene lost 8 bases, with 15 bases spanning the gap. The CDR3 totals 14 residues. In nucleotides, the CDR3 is TGTGCCAGCAGTGGGGGCAGGGGAAGGGAAAAACTGTTTTTT. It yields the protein CASSGGRGREKLFF.

The CDR3 region has the DNA TGTGCCAGCAGTCCACCCGACCTCAACAGGGGTAGCGGCACTGAAGCTTTCTTT. Its protein product is CASSPPDLNRGSGTEAFF. The chain couples TRBV28 to TRBJ1-1, with 7 positions matching TRBD1. The CDR3 has 18 amino acids. The junction had 19 bases not matched to a gene; V was cut back by 5 bases and J by 4 bases. The V gene's germline CDR1 is MDHEN and CDR2 SYDVKM. The full variable domain, its missing parts supplied by reference TRBV28 and TRBJ1-1, is DVKVTQSSRYLVKRTGEKVFLECVQDMDHENMFWYRQDPGLGLRLIYFSYDVKMKEKGDIPEGYSVSREKKERFSLILESASTNQTSMYLCASSPPDLNRGSGTEAFFGQGTRLTVV.

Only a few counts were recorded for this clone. This CDR3 reads CASSLVLAEGQETQYF. CDR3 in DNA: TGTGCCAGCAGCTTAGTTCTAGCTGAGGGCCAAGAGACCCAGTACTTC. The J gene is TRBJ2-5, the V gene TRBV7-9, with D possibly being TRBD2 (5 bases). Looked up from germline, CDR1 is SEHNR and CDR2 is FQNEAQ (reference sequence). CDR3 length equals 16 residues. The germline V and J ends were trimmed by 1 base and 1 base, with 13 bases remaining between them.

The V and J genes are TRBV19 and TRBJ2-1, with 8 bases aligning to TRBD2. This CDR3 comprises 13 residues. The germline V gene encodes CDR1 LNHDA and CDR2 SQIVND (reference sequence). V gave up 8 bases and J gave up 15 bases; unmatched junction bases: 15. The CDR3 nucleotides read TGTGCCAGTGGGGAAGCGGGAGTGGCTCGGGGGTTCTTC. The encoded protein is CASGEAGVARGFF.

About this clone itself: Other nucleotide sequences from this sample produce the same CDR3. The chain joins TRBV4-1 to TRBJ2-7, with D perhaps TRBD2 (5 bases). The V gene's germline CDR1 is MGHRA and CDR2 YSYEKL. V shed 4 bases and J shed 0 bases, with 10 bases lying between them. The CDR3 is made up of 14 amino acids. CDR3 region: CASSLLEGSYEQYF. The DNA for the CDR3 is TGCGCCAGCAGCCTCCTAGAGGGCTCCTACGAGCAGTACTTC.

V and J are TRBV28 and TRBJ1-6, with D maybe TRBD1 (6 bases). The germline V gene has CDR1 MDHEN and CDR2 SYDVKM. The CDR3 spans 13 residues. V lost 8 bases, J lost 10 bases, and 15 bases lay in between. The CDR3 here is CASGPTGISPLHF. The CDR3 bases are TGTGCCAGCGGTCCTACAGGGATCTCACCCCTCCACTTT. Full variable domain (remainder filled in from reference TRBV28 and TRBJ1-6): DVKVTQSSRYLVKRTGEKVFLECVQDMDHENMFWYRQDPGLGLRLIYFSYDVKMKEKGDIPEGYSVSREKKERFSLILESASTNQTSMYLCASGPTGISPLHFGNGTRLTVT.

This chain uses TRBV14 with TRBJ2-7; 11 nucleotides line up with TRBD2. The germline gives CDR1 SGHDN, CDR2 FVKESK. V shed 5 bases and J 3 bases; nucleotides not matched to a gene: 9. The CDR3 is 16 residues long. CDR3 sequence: CASSSGTSGLYYEQYF. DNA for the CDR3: TGTGCCAGCAGCTCCGGGACTAGCGGCTTATACTACGAGCAGTACTTC.

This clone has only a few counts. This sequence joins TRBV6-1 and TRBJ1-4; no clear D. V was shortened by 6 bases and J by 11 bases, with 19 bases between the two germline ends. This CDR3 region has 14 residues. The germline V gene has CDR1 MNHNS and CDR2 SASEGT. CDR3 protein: CASSLSGGLDKLFF. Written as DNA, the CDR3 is TGTGCCAGCAGCCTCTCTGGAGGGCTGGATAAACTGTTTTTT.

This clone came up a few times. The DNA of the CDR3 is TGTGCCAGCAGTTCCGGGACTGCTAATGAAAAACTGTTTTTT. It codes for CASSSGTANEKLFF. The V gene is TRBV6-6, the J gene TRBJ1-4; TRBD1 is a possible D gene (5 bases). The CDR3 is made up of 14 amino acids. Trimming took off 4 bases at V and 3 bases at J, with 9 bases between the two ends. CDR1 and CDR2 from the germline V gene are MNHNY and SVGAGI (reference sequence).

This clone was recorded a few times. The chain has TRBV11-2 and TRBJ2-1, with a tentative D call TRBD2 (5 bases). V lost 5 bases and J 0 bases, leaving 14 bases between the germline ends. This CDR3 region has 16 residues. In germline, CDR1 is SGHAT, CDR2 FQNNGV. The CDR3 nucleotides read TGTGCCAGCAGCCCGAGGCCGGGGAGCTCCTACAATGAGCAGTTCTTC. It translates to CASSPRPGSSYNEQFF.

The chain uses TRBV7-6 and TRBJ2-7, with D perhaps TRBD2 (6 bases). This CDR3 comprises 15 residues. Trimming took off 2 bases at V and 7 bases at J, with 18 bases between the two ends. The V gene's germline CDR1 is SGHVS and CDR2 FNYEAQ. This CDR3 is CASSLSNRDRGEQYF. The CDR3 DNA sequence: TGTGCCAGCAGCTTATCGAACCGGGACCGGGGGGAGCAGTACTTC.

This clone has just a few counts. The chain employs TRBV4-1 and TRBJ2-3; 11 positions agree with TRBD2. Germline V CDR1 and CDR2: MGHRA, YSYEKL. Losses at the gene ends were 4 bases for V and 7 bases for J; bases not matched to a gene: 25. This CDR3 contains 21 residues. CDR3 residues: CASSLPSASGLAAAEVYTQYF. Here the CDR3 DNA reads TGCGCCAGCAGCCTGCCCTCCGCCTCGGGACTAGCGGCCGCAGAGGTGTATACGCAGTATTTT.

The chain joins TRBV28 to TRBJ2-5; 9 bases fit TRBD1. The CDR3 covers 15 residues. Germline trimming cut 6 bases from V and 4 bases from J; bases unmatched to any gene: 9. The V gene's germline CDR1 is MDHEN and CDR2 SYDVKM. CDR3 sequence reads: CASRGTGIETETQYF. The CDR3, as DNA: TGTGCCAGCAGGGGGACAGGGATTGAAACAGAGACCCAGTACTTC.

The CDR3 sequence is CASSVQGISKLFF. The CDR3 DNA reads as TGTGCCAGCAGTGTCCAGGGGATCAGCAAACTGTTTTTT. The chain employs TRBV25-1 and TRBJ1-4, with D tentatively TRBD1 (6 bases). The CDR3 sequence is 13 residues long. Trimming pared 4 bases from V and 11 bases from J, leaving 14 bases between. From germline, CDR1 is MGHDK and CDR2 SYGVNS.

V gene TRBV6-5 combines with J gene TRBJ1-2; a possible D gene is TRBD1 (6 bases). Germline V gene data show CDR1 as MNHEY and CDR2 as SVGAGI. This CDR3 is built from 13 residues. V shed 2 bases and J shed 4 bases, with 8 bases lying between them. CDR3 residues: CASSYTGSYGYTF. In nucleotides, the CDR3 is TGTGCCAGCAGTTACACAGGGTCCTATGGCTACACCTTC.

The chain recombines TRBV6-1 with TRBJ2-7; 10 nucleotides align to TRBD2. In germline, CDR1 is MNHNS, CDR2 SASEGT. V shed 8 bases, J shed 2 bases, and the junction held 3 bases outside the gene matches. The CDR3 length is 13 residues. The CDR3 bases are TGTGCCAGCCTAACTAGCGGGACCTACGAGCAGTACTTC. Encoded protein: CASLTSGTYEQYF.

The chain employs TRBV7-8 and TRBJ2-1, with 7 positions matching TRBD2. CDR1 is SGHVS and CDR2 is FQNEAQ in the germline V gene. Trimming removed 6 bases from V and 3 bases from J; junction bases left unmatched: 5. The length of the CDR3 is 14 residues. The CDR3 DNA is TGTGCCAGCAGGGGAGGGTTCGACTACAATGAGCAGTTCTTC. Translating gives CASRGGFDYNEQFF.

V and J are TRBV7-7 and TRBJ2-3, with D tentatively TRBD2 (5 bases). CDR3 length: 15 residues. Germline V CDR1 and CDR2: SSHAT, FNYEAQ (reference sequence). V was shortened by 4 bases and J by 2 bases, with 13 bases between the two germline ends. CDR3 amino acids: CASSSTAGLTDTQYF. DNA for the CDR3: TGTGCCAGCAGCTCGACGGCGGGCCTCACAGATACGCAGTATTTT.

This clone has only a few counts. The CDR3 nucleotides read TGCAGCGTGGCCACAGGGACTGAAGCTTTCTTT. This gives the protein CSVATGTEAFF. The chain recombines TRBV29-1 with TRBJ1-1; possibly TRBD1 for D (6 bases). Per germline, CDR1 SQVTM and CDR2 ANQGSEA. This CDR3 has 11 amino acids. V was clipped by 6 bases and J by 5 bases, with 10 bases between them.

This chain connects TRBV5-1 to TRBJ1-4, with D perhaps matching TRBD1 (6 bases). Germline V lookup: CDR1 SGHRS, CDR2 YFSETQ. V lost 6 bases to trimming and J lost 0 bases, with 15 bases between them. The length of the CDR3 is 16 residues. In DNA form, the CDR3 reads TGCGCCAGCATCAGGGGCCGAGGCCCAACTAATGAAAAACTGTTTTTT. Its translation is CASIRGRGPTNEKLFF.

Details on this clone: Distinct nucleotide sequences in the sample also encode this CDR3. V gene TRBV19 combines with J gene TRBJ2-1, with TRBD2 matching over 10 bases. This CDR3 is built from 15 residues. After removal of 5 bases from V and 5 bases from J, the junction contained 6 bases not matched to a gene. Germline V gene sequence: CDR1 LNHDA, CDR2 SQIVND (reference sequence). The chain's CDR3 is CASSPSGLADNEQFF. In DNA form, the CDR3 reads TGTGCCAGTAGTCCTTCAGGACTAGCGGACAATGAGCAGTTCTTC.